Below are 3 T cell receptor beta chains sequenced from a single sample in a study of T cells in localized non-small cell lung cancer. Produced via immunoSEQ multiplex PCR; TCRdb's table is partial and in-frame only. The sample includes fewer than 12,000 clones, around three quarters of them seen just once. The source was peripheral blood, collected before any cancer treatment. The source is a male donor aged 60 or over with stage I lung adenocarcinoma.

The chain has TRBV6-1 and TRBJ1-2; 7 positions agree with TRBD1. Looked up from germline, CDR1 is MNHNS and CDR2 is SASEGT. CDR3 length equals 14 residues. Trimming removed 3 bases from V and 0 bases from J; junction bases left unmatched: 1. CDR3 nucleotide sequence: TGTGCCAGCAGTGAGCAGGGGGCTAACTATGGCTACACCTTC. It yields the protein CASSEQGANYGYTF.

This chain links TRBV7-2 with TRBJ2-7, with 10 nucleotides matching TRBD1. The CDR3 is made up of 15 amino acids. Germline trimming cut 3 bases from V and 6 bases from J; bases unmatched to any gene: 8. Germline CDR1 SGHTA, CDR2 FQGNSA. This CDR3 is CASSFLPGTGVEQYF. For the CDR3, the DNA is TGTGCCAGCAGCTTTCTACCCGGGACAGGGGTCGAGCAGTACTTC.

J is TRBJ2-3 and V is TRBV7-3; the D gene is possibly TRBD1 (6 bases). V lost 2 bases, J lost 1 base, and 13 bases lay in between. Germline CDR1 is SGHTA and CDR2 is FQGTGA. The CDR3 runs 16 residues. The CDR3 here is CASSLQGPPGTDTQYF. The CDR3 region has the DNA TGTGCCAGCAGCTTACAGGGGCCCCCCGGCACAGATACGCAGTATTTT.